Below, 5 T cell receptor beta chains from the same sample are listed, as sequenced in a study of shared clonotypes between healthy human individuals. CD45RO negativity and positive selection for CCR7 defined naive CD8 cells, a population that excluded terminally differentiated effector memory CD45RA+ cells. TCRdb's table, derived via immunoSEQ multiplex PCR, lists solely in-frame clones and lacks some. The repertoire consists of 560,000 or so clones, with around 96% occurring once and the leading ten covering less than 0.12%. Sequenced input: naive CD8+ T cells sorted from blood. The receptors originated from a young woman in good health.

In DNA form, the CDR3 reads TGTGCCAGCAGCTTAGGCAGTGTCAATGAGCAGTTCTTC. It is translated as CASSLGSVNEQFF. This chain connects TRBV11-2 to TRBJ2-1; D is undetermined. Germline V gene data show CDR1 as SGHAT and CDR2 as FQNNGV. The CDR3 extends over 13 amino acids. Between the trimmed V and J ends, which lost 1 base and 6 bases, there was a span of 7 bases.

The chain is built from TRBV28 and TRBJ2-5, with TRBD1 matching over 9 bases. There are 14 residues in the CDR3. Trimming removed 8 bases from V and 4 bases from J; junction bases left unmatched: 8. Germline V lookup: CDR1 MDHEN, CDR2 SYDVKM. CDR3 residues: CASGRTGELETQYF. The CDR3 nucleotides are TGTGCCAGCGGAAGGACAGGGGAGCTAGAGACCCAGTACTTC.

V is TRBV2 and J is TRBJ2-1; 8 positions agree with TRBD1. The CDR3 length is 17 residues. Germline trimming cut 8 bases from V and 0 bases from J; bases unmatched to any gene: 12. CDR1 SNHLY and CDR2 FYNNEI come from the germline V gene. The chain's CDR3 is CASLYTGQGRSYNEQFF. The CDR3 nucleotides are TGTGCCAGCCTTTATACCGGACAGGGCCGCTCCTACAATGAGCAGTTCTTC.

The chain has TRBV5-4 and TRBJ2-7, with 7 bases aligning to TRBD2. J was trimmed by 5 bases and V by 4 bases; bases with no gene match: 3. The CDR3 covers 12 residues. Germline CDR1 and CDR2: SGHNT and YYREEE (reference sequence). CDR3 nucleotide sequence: TGTGCCAGCAGCGGGGGGGAGAACGAGCAGTACTTC. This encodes CASSGGENEQYF.

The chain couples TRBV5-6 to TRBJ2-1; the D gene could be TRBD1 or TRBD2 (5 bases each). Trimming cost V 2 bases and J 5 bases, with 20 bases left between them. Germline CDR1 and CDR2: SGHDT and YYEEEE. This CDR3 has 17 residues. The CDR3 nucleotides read TGTGCCAGCAGCTTAACGGAGACTCGGGACGGACACAATGAGCAGTTCTTC. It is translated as CASSLTETRDGHNEQFF.